A single sample gave rise to the 21 T cell receptor beta chains below, sequenced in a study of T cells in Graves' hyperthyroidism and ophthalmopathy. The CDR3 regions of TCR beta were amplified from RNA transcripts. The TCR CDR3 first-round RT-PCR relied on the HTBI primer set. TCRdb called the multiplex PCR reads again in MiXCR, with one record for every CDR3 protein. The repertoire holds 250,000 to 300,000 distinct CDR3 sequences, with roughly 20% as singletons. Specimen: blood. The receptors come from a man in his fifties with Graves' ophthalmopathy.

This clonotype was recorded a few times. This chain links TRBV7-9 with TRBJ2-3, with D tentatively TRBD2 (5 bases). This CDR3 spans 14 amino acids. Germline CDR1 and CDR2: SEHNR and FQNEAQ (reference sequence). Trimming cost V 0 bases and J 7 bases, with 11 bases left between them. CDR3 nucleotide sequence: TGTGCCAGCAGCTTAGCTGGTAGCGACAATACGCAGTATTTT. Encoded protein: CASSLAGSDNTQYF.

This clonotype was picked up many times. The rearrangement links TRBV20-1 to TRBJ2-7; TRBD1 matches at 7 bases. Germline V CDR1 and CDR2: DFQATT, SNEGSKA (reference sequence). The V and J ends lost 6 bases and 5 bases, in that order; junction bases with no gene match: 7. CDR3 length: 12 residues. For the CDR3, the DNA is TGCAGTGCAAGACAGGGCCCCCACGAGCAGTACTTC. Translating gives CSARQGPHEQYF.

This clonotype was counted once. DNA for the CDR3: TGCGCCAGCGGGGACAGTGGCCCTGGCTACACCTTC. It codes for CASGDSGPGYTF. This chain connects TRBV5-1 to TRBJ1-2; 7 bases agree with TRBD1. CDR1 and CDR2 (germline): SGHRS, YFSETQ. Unmatched junction bases numbered 7, after V lost 7 bases and J lost 7 bases. The CDR3 contains 12 residues. Complete variable domain (other parts from reference TRBV5-1 and TRBJ1-2): KAGVTQTPRYLIKTRGQQVTLSCSPISGHRSVSWYQQTPGQGLQFLFEYFSETQRNKGNFPGRFSGRQFSNSRSEMNVSTLELGDSALYLCASGDSGPGYTFGSGTRLTVV.

This clonotype was observed at least ten times. The rearrangement joins TRBV5-1 to TRBJ2-1, with 8 bases aligning to TRBD2. J lost 2 bases, V lost 0 bases, and 10 bases had no gene match. In germline, CDR1 is SGHRS, CDR2 YFSETQ. The CDR3 has 18 amino acids. The CDR3 here is CASSLVPTSGLTYNEQFF. The CDR3 nucleotides are TGCGCCAGCAGCTTGGTTCCCACTAGCGGCCTAACCTACAATGAGCAGTTCTTC.

The chain employs TRBV7-2 and TRBJ1-5; 7 bases match TRBD1. CDR3 length equals 15 residues. Germline CDR1 SGHTA, CDR2 FQGNSA. V was clipped by 5 bases and J by 7 bases; unmatched bases: 11. The CDR3 here is CASSPPGRGRQPQHF. As DNA, the CDR3 is TGTGCCAGCAGCCCGCCGGGCAGGGGGAGACAGCCCCAGCATTTT.

The genes are TRBV7-9 and TRBJ2-1; D is undetermined. This CDR3 is built from 13 residues. Trimming shortened V by 5 bases and J by 7 bases, and 12 bases separated the two germline ends. Germline V lookup: CDR1 SEHNR, CDR2 FQNEAQ (reference sequence). CDR3 DNA sequence: TGTGCCAGCAGCCCTGTCCTAAGGAATGAGCAGTTCTTC. Its protein product is CASSPVLRNEQFF.

J is TRBJ1-5 and V is TRBV28; D is uncertain. Germline V lookup: CDR1 MDHEN, CDR2 SYDVKM. This CDR3 is 15 amino acids long. V shed 5 bases and J shed 5 bases, with 16 bases lying between them. The CDR3 sequence is CASSQRKGMYQPQHF. The CDR3 DNA reads TGTGCCAGCAGTCAGCGAAAAGGGATGTATCAGCCCCAGCATTTT.

This clonotype was seen a handful of times. The chain is built from TRBV4-2 and TRBJ1-6, with a possible D match to TRBD1 (5 bases). This CDR3 is built from 16 residues. Trimming removed 0 bases from V and 7 bases from J, with 13 bases in between. Germline lookup yields CDR1 LGHNA and CDR2 YNFKEQ. CDR3 sequence: CASSQDPPGSNSPLHF. The CDR3 coding sequence is TGTGCCAGCAGCCAAGATCCCCCAGGGTCGAATTCACCCCTCCACTTT.

The CDR3 loop reads CASSISPPPSKNIQYF. CDR3 DNA sequence: TGTGCCAGTAGTATATCCCCACCACCGTCCAAAAACATTCAGTACTTC. The chain combines TRBV19 with TRBJ2-4; D not certain. The CDR3 extends over 16 amino acids. With 2 bases removed from V and 2 bases from J, the gap between germline ends came to 13 bases. Per germline, CDR1 LNHDA and CDR2 SQIVND (reference sequence).

This clonotype was picked up a small number of times. The V call is TRBV27, the J call TRBJ2-6; the D call may be TRBD1 or TRBD2 (5 bases each). CDR1 and CDR2 from the germline V gene are MNHEY and SMNVEV (reference sequence). CDR3 size: 15 residues. V was shortened by 7 bases and J by 4 bases, with 14 bases between the two germline ends. CDR3 nucleotides: TGTGCCAGCACGGCTGGGGGTGCCGGGGCCAACGTCCTGACTTTC. Translation gives CASTAGGAGANVLTF.

This clonotype was seen a handful of times. The chain is built from TRBV9 and TRBJ2-1, with D unclear. The CDR3 consists of 13 residues. Germline loops: CDR1 SGDLS, CDR2 YYNGEE. The germline V and J ends were trimmed by 0 bases and 5 bases, with 6 bases remaining between them. The CDR3 loop is CASSVVPDNEQFF. CDR3 bases: TGTGCCAGCAGCGTAGTTCCAGACAATGAGCAGTTCTTC.

This clonotype was found a few times. This chain links TRBV6-1 with TRBJ1-5; 10 bases align to TRBD1. The CDR3 runs 17 residues. Germline loops: CDR1 MNHNS, CDR2 SASEGT. Losses at the gene ends were 0 bases for V and 6 bases for J; bases not matched to a gene: 8. The CDR3 is CASSEAGTGVGSQPQHF. CDR3 DNA sequence: TGTGCCAGCAGTGAAGCTGGGACAGGGGTGGGGAGTCAGCCCCAGCATTTT.

The V and J genes are TRBV7-9 and TRBJ2-7, with no clear D. The CDR3 has 13 residues. The germline CDR1 and CDR2 sequences are SEHNR and FQNEAQ (reference sequence). V lost 5 bases to trimming and J lost 7 bases, with 15 bases between them. The DNA for the CDR3 is TGTGCCAGCAGCCCGTCATCCGGGTGGGAGCAGTACTTC. It codes for CASSPSSGWEQYF.

This clonotype came up many times. The CDR3 DNA is TGCAGTGCCCCGACGGACTCGAACACCGGGGAGCTGTTTTTT. Translation: CSAPTDSNTGELFF. The chain links TRBV20-1 to TRBJ2-2; the D gene is possibly TRBD2 (5 bases). CDR3 length: 14 residues. Trimming cost V 6 bases and J 0 bases, with 11 bases left between them. Germline loops: CDR1 DFQATT, CDR2 SNEGSKA (reference sequence).

The table lists this clonotype with many counts. The chain has TRBV9 and TRBJ2-1; D remains unclear. CDR3 length: 15 amino acids. The germline V gene has CDR1 SGDLS and CDR2 YYNGEE. V was cut by 4 bases and J by 0 bases, with 11 bases left in between. CDR3: CASSPQRSSYNEQFF. The DNA for the CDR3 is TGTGCCAGCAGCCCCCAGAGAAGCTCCTACAATGAGCAGTTCTTC.

This clonotype was seen a handful of times. This chain uses TRBV5-8 with TRBJ1-4; D might be TRBD1 (6 bases). This CDR3 spans 16 amino acids. Deletions cut 4 bases from V and 0 bases from J, with 13 bases between. CDR1 and CDR2 from the germline V gene are SGHTS and YDEGEE. CDR3 protein: CASSNGQTATNEKLFF. For the CDR3, the DNA is TGTGCCAGCAGCAACGGACAGACTGCAACTAATGAAAAACTGTTTTTT.

This clonotype has only a few counts. The V gene is TRBV5-4, the J gene TRBJ2-7; 12 positions match TRBD1. Per the germline V gene, CDR1 is SGHNT and CDR2 is YYREEE (reference sequence). The length of the CDR3 is 16 residues. With 4 bases clipped from V and 9 bases from J, the junction kept 14 bases outside the gene matches. The DNA for the CDR3 is TGTGCCAGCAGCCCCTCTGTTGGTGGGACAGGGGGCGGGCAGTACTTC. This sequence encodes CASSPSVGGTGGGQYF.

This clonotype has only a few counts. The V and J genes are TRBV30 and TRBJ1-1; TRBD1 matches at 7 bases. There are 12 residues in the CDR3. The V and J ends lost 7 bases and 10 bases, in that order; junction bases with no gene match: 12. The germline V gene has CDR1 GTSNPN and CDR2 SVGIG (reference sequence). CDR3 sequence: CASGQVLAAAFF. The CDR3 DNA is TGTGCCTCAGGACAGGTCTTAGCTGCAGCTTTCTTT.

There are many counts of this clonotype. The chain is built from TRBV7-8 and TRBJ2-1; D unresolved. The germline V and J ends were trimmed by 6 bases and 0 bases, with 9 bases remaining between them. Germline V gives CDR1 SGHVS, CDR2 FQNEAQ. The CDR3 runs to 14 residues. The CDR3 bases are TGTGCCAGCAGGCAAAGTTCCTCCTACAATGAGCAGTTCTTC. Amino acid sequence: CASRQSSSYNEQFF.

This clonotype was counted many times. CDR3 in amino acids: CASSPLGLQGGSYEQYF. The CDR3 DNA is TGTGCCAGCAGTCCCCTAGGGCTACAGGGAGGTTCGTACGAGCAGTACTTC. The chain joins TRBV28 to TRBJ2-7, with D perhaps given as TRBD1 or TRBD2 (6 bases each). The CDR3 runs to 17 residues. Trimming left V 5 bases short and J 4 bases short, with 24 bases between. Germline CDR1 MDHEN, CDR2 SYDVKM.

This clonotype was recorded many times. This chain uses TRBV6-2 or TRBV6-3 with TRBJ2-7; a possible D gene is TRBD1 (6 bases). This CDR3 spans 14 amino acids. Germline V gene data show CDR1 as MNHEY and CDR2 as SVGEGT. Trimming took off 5 bases at V and 3 bases at J, with 14 bases between the two ends. The CDR3 loop reads CASSRSGGIYEQYF. CDR3 bases: TGTGCCAGCAGTCGCTCTGGGGGCATCTACGAGCAGTACTTC.